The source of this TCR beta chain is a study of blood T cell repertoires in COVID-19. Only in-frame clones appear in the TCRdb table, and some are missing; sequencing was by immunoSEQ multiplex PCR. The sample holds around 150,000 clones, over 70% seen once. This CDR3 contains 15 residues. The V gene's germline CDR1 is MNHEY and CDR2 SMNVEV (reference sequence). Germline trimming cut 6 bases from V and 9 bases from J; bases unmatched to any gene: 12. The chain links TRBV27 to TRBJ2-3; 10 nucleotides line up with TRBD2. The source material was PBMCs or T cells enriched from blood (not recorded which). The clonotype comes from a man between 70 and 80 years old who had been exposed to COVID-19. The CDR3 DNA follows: TGTGCCAGCAGAGGGCTAGCGGGAGTTATGGTCACGCAGTATTTT. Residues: CASRGLAGVMVTQYF.